Listed below are T cell receptor beta chains from one sample, sequenced in a study of blood T cell repertoires in COVID-19. Profiling relied on immunoSEQ multiplex PCR, and the TCRdb table lists in-frame clones only, not all of them. The sample lists more than 90,000 clones, 65% to 80% occurring once. The sequencing input was peripheral blood. These receptors were taken from a man aged 45 to 65 with acute or convalescent COVID-19. The conserved cysteine and the conserved F or W are not part of the CDR3 here. Each record gives: J gene, V gene, CDR3 protein.

j_gene: TRBJ2-3
v_gene: TRBV12-3/TRBV12-4
CDR3aa: ASSFPGQAQY

j_gene: TRBJ2-7
v_gene: TRBV7-8
CDR3aa: ASSLAQLAGGYEQY

j_gene: TRBJ2-1
v_gene: TRBV18
CDR3aa: ASSRDRGEQF

j_gene: TRBJ2-7
v_gene: TRBV18
CDR3aa: ASSRLAGGPYEQY

j_gene: TRBJ2-7
v_gene: TRBV19
CDR3aa: ASSIVWDSSSYEQY

j_gene: TRBJ1-5
v_gene: TRBV2
CDR3aa: ASKRGVSNQPQH

j_gene: TRBJ1-6
v_gene: TRBV3-1/TRBV3-2
CDR3aa: ASSLGQALSPLH

j_gene: TRBJ1-1
v_gene: TRBV3-1/TRBV3-2
CDR3aa: ASRHKDRETEAF

j_gene: TRBJ1-6
v_gene: TRBV7-9
CDR3aa: ASSLDPGWNSPLH

j_gene: TRBJ1-2
v_gene: TRBV19
CDR3aa: ASSALRDRGYGYT

j_gene: TRBJ1-1
v_gene: TRBV5-1
CDR3aa: ASSLGPGTDEAF

j_gene: TRBJ1-4
v_gene: TRBV5-5
CDR3aa: ASSLAVSAGEKLF

j_gene: TRBJ2-5
v_gene: TRBV7-6
CDR3aa: ASSLSGGNQETQY

j_gene: TRBJ1-5
v_gene: TRBV18
CDR3aa: ASSPRTVQPQH

j_gene: TRBJ2-1
v_gene: TRBV5-6
CDR3aa: ASSLVASGRYNEQF

j_gene: TRBJ1-1
v_gene: TRBV7-9
CDR3aa: ASSLRQLEAF

j_gene: TRBJ2-1
v_gene: TRBV6-6
CDR3aa: ASSLLAGGNYEQF

j_gene: TRBJ1-1
v_gene: TRBV25-1
CDR3aa: ASSAREWTEAF

j_gene: TRBJ1-6
v_gene: TRBV7-3
CDR3aa: ASSPEGLLVPLH

j_gene: TRBJ2-5
v_gene: TRBV16
CDR3aa: ASSQSSEQETQY

j_gene: TRBJ2-7
v_gene: TRBV4-2
CDR3aa: ASSQDPSSAYEQY

j_gene: TRBJ1-3
v_gene: TRBV2
CDR3aa: ASNEAGDLRFSGNTIY

j_gene: TRBJ1-1
v_gene: TRBV18
CDR3aa: ASSPYRVEAF

j_gene: TRBJ2-7
v_gene: TRBV29-1
CDR3aa: SVVGQGAHGEQY

j_gene: TRBJ1-6
v_gene: TRBV9
CDR3aa: ARRGGGVSDNSPLH

j_gene: TRBJ2-1
v_gene: TRBV7-9
CDR3aa: ASLGGPEQF

j_gene: TRBJ2-7
v_gene: TRBV4-1
CDR3aa: ASSPLTSGSTHEQY

j_gene: TRBJ1-5
v_gene: TRBV13
CDR3aa: ASSPGLGEEQPQH

j_gene: TRBJ2-1
v_gene: TRBV7-9
CDR3aa: ASSSRDRGQF

j_gene: TRBJ1-1
v_gene: TRBV10-1
CDR3aa: ASSESTDRPSEAF

j_gene: TRBJ2-3
v_gene: TRBV5-1
CDR3aa: ASRADSADTQY

j_gene: TRBJ2-2
v_gene: TRBV5-1
CDR3aa: ASSFLGGRSTGELF